Sequencing of this T cell receptor beta chain was carried out in a study of cytomegalovirus exposure and HLA in healthy donors. This CDR3 comprises 14 residues. The germline gives CDR1 KGHSH, CDR2 LQKENI. V lost 6 bases and J 0 bases, leaving 10 bases between the germline ends. This clone was picked up a small number of times. Primers: 60 Vbeta forward and 13 Jbeta reverse. Sequenced by immunoSEQ multiplex PCR; TCRdb stores in-frame clones only, minus some. The sample has 100,000 to 150,000 clones, about 80% seen once. The sequencing sample was made of PBMCs. The TCR sequence derives from a man between 18 and 35 years old in good health and CMV-seronegative. The chain carries TRBV18 and TRBJ2-3, with D perhaps matching TRBD2 (6 bases). Here the CDR3 reads CASSSAGSTDTQYF. DNA of the CDR3: TGTGCCAGCTCGTCGGCGGGAAGCACAGATACGCAGTATTTT.